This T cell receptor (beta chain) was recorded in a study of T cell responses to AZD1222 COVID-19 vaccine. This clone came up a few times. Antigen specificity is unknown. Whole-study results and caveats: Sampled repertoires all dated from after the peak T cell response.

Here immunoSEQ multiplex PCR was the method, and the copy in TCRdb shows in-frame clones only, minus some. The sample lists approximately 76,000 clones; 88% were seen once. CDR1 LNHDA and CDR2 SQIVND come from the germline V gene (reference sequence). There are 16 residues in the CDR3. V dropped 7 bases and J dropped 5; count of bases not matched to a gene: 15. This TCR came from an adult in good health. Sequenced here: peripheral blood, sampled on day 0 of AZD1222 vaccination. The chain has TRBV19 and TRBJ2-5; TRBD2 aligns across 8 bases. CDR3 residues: CASTIGRGGPFETQYF. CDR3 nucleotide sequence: TGTGCCAGTACCATCGGGCGCGGGGGGCCGTTTGAGACCCAGTACTTC. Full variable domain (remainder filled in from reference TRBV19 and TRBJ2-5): DGGITQSPKYLFRKEGQNVTLSCEQNLNHDAMYWYRQDPGQGLRLIYYSQIVNDFQKGDIAEGYSVSREKKESFPLTVTSAQKNPTAFYLCASTIGRGGPFETQYFGPGTRLLVL.